This T cell receptor beta chain was documented in a study of glioma-infiltrating T cells after dendritic cell vaccination. Study background: Autologous tumor lysate-pulsed dendritic cell vaccination was given between 2003 and 2012.

Amplification used 60 V beta primers and 13 J beta primers. Repertoires were generated with immunoSEQ multiplex PCR, while TCRdb's copy carries only in-frame clones and drops some. The table has under 100,000 clones, about four fifths seen once; the top ten hold roughly 5.6%. The study, taken as a whole, reports: Only a small number of patients had complete blood and tumor samples.

Trimming stripped 5 bases from V and 3 bases from J, with 13 bases between. Per the germline V gene, CDR1 is MNHNS and CDR2 is SASEGT. This CDR3 comprises 14 residues. Remarks on this clone: What it binds is not known.

Material: blood, obtained before dendritic cell vaccination. The chain has TRBV6-1 and TRBJ1-1, with a tentative D call TRBD1 (5 bases). The clonotype was recovered from a human donor with glioblastoma. For the CDR3, the DNA is TGTGCCAGCAGTTGGGGGGGGTGGCACACTGAAGCTTTCTTT. It translates to CASSWGGWHTEAFF.